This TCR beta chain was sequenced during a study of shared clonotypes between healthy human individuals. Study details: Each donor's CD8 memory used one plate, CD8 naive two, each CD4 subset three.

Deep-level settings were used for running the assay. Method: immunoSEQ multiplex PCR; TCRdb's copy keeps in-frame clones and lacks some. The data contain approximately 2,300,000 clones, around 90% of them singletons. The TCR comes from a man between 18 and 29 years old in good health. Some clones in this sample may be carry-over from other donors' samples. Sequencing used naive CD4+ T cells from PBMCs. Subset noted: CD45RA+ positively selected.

The CDR3 DNA sequence: TGTGCCAGCAGTGTAGCGGGACAGGGTTACAATGAGCAGTTCTTC. It encodes CASSVAGQGYNEQFF. This chain joins TRBV6-1 and TRBJ2-1; D possibly corresponds to TRBD1 (9 bases). Looked up from germline, CDR1 is MNHNS and CDR2 is SASEGT. The ends were cut back, 4 bases at V and 4 bases at J, with 14 bases in the middle. This CDR3 is built from 15 residues.